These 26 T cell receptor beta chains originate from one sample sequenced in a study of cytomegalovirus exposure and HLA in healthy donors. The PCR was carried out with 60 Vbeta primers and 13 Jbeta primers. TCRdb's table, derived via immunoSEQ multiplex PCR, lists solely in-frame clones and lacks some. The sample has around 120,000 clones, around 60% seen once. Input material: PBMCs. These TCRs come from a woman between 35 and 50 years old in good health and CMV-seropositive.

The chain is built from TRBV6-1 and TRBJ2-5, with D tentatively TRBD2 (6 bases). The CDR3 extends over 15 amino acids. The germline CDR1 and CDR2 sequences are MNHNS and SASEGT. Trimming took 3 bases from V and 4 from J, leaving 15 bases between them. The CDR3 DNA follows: TGTGCCAGCAGTGACTCACTCCTGGGAGGAGAGACCCAGTACTTC. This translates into CASSDSLLGGETQYF.

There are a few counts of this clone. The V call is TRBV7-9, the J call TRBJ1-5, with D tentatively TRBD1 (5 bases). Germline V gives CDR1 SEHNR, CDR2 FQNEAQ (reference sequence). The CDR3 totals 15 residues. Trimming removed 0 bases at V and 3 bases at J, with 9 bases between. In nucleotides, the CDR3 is TGTGCCAGCAGCTTAGCCGGGGGGGACAATCAGCCCCAGCATTTT. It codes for CASSLAGGDNQPQHF.

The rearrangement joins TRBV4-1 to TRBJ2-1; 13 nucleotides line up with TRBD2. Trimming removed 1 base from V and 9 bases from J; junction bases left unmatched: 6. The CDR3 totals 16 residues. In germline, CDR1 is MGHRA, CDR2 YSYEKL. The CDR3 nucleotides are TGCGCCAGCAGCCAAGGGGGACTAGCGGGAACTCGTGAGCAGTTCTTC. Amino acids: CASSQGGLAGTREQFF.

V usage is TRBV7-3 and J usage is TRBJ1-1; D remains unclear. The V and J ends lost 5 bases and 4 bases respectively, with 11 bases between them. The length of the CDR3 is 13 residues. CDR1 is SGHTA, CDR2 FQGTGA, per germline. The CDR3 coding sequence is TGTGCCAGCAGCCGGGAGCTAAGCACTGAAGCTTTCTTT. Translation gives CASSRELSTEAFF.

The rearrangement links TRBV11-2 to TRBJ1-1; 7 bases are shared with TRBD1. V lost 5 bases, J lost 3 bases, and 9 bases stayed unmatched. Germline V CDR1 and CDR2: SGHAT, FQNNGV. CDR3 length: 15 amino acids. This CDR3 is CASSSYRGADTEAFF. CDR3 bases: TGTGCCAGCAGCAGCTACAGGGGAGCGGACACTGAAGCTTTCTTT.

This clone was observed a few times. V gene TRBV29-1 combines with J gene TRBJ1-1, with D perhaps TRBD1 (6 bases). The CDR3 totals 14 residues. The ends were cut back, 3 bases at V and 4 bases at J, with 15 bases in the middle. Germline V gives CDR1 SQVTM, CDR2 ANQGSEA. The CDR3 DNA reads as TGCAGCGTTGAGGTCCCAGGGGCCGTCACTGAAGCTTTCTTT. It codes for CSVEVPGAVTEAFF.

The CDR3 coding sequence is TGTGCCAGCAGTTTTTCGGGACAGACCTACGAGCAGTACTTC. Protein sequence: CASSFSGQTYEQYF. V and J are TRBV27 and TRBJ2-7, with 7 nucleotides matching TRBD1. V trimming: 3 bases; J trimming: 2 bases; junction bases outside the gene matches: 4. The CDR3 runs to 14 residues. CDR1 is MNHEY, CDR2 SMNVEV, per germline (reference sequence).

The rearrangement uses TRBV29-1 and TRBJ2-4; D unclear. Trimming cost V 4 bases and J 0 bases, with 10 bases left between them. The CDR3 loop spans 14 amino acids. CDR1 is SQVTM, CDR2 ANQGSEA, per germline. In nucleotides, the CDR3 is TGCAGCGTTGCGCCGGAGCTAGCCAAAAACATTCAGTACTTC. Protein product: CSVAPELAKNIQYF.

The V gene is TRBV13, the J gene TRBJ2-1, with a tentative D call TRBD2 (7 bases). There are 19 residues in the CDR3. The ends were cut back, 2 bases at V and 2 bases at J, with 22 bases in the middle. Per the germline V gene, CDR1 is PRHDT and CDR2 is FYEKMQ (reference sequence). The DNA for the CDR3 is TGTGCCAGCAGCTTAATGGGTTGGGGGCGGGAGCCTACCTACAATGAGCAGTTCTTC. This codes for CASSLMGWGREPTYNEQFF. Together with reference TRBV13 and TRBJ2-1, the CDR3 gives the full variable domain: AAGVIQSPRHLIKEKRETATLKCYPIPRHDTVYWYQQGPGQDPQFLISFYEKMQSDKGSIPDRFSAQQFSDYHSELNMSSLELGDSALYFCASSLMGWGREPTYNEQFFGPGTRLTVL.

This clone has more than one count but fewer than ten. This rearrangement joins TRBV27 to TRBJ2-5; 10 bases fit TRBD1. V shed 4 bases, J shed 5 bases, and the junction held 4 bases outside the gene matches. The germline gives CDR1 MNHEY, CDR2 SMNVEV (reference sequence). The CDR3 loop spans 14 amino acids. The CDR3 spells CASSYATGGETQYF. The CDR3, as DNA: TGTGCCAGCAGTTACGCGACAGGGGGCGAGACCCAGTACTTC.

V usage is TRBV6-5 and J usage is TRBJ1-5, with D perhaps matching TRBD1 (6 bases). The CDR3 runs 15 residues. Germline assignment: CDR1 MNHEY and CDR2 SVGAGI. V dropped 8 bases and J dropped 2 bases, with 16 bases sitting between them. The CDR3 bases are TGTGCCAGCCAGGGGACACGCCTGGGCAATCAGCCCCAGCATTTT. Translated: CASQGTRLGNQPQHF.

CDR3 DNA: TGTGCCAGCAGTGGACTGGCCAATGAGCAGTTCTTC. Protein product: CASSGLANEQFF. The chain couples TRBV9 to TRBJ2-1; maybe TRBD2 (5 bases). V gave up 5 bases and J gave up 6 bases, with 9 bases separating them. Germline CDR1 is SGDLS and CDR2 is YYNGEE. There are 12 residues in the CDR3.

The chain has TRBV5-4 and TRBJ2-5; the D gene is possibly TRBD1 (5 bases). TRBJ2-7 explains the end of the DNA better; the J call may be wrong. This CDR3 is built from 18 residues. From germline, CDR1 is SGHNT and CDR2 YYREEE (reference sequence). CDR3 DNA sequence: TGTGCCAGCAGCTTGAGCGTCACAGGTACTGGCCTCGGCTCCGAGCAGTACTTC. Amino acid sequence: CASSLSVTGTGLGSEQYF.

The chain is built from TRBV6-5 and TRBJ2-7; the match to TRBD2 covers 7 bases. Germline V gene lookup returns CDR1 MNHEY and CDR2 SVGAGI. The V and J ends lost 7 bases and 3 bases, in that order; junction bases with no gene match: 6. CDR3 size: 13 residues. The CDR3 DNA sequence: TGTGCCAGCAAACCGGCGGGGGTCTACGAGCAGTACTTC. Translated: CASKPAGVYEQYF.

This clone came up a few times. This CDR3 is CASSPVAGATGELFF. CDR3 sequence (DNA): TGTGCCAGCAGCCCAGTAGCGGGAGCGACCGGGGAGCTGTTTTTT. The V call is TRBV7-3, the J call TRBJ2-2, with 9 bases matching TRBD2. CDR1 is SGHTA and CDR2 is FQGTGA in the germline V gene. The ends lost 5 bases at V and 5 bases at J; junction bases unmatched: 6. The CDR3 sequence is 15 residues long.

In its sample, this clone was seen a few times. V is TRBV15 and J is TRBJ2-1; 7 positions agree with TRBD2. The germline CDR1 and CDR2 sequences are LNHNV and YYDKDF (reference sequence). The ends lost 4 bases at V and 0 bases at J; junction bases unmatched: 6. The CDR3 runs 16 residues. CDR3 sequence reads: CATSNVGGSSYNEQFF. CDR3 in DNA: TGTGCCACCAGCAATGTAGGCGGGAGCTCCTACAATGAGCAGTTCTTC.

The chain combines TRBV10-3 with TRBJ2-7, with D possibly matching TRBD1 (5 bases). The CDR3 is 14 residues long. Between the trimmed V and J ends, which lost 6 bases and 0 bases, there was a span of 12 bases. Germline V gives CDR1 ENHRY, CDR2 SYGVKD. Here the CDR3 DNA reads TGTGCCATCAGACAGGACCCTAACTCCTACGAGCAGTACTTC. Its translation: CAIRQDPNSYEQYF.

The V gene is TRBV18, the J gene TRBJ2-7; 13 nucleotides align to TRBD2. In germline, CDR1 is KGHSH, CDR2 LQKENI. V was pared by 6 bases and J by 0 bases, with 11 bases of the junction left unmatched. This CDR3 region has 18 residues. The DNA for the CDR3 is TGTGCCAGCTCGCTCCCGGGACTAGCGGGATCTAGCTCCTACGAGCAGTACTTC. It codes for CASSLPGLAGSSSYEQYF.

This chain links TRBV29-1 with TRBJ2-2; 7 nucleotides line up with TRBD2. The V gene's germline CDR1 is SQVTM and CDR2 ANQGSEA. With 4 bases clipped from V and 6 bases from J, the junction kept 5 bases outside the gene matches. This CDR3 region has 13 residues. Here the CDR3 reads CSVGPLAAGELFF. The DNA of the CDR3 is TGCAGCGTTGGTCCCCTAGCGGCCGGGGAGCTGTTTTTT.

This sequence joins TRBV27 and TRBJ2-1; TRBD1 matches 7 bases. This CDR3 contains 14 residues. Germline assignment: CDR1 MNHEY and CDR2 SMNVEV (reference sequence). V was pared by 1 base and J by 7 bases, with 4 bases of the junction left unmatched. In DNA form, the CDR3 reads TGTGCCAGCAGTTTATGGGACAGAAGGAATGAGCAGTTCTTC. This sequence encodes CASSLWDRRNEQFF.

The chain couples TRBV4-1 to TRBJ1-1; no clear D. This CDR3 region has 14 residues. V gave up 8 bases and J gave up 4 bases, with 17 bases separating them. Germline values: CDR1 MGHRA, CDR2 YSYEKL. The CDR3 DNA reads TGCGCCAGCTCTTATGCCCGAGGCACCACTGAAGCTTTCTTT. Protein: CASSYARGTTEAFF.

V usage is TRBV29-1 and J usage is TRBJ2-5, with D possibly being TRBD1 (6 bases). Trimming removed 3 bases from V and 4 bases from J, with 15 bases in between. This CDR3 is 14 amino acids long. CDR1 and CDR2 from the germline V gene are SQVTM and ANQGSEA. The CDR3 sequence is CSVEYDGTRETQYF. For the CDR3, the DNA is TGCAGCGTTGAGTATGACGGGACAAGAGAGACCCAGTACTTC.

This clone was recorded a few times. CDR3 DNA sequence: TGCAGTGCTAAAGATTCCCTTGAGCAGTTCTTC. Amino acids: CSAKDSLEQFF. The rearrangement uses TRBV20-1 and TRBJ2-1; D unresolved. Trimming removed 4 bases from V and 9 bases from J, with 10 bases in between. The CDR3 consists of 11 residues. Germline assignment: CDR1 DFQATT and CDR2 SNEGSKA (reference sequence).

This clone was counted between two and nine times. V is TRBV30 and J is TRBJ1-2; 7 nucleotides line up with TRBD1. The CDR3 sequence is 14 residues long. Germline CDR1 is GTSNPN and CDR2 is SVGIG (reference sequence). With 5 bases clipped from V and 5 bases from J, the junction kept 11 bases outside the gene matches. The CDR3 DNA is TGTGCCTGGTCAAGCTCGACAGGGAGGTATGGCTACACCTTC. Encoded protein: CAWSSSTGRYGYTF.

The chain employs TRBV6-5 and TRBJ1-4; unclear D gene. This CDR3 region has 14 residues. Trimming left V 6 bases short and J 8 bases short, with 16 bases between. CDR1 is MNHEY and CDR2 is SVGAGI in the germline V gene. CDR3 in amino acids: CASSHTRFPEKLFF. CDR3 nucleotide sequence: TGTGCCAGCAGCCACACCAGGTTCCCCGAAAAACTGTTTTTT.

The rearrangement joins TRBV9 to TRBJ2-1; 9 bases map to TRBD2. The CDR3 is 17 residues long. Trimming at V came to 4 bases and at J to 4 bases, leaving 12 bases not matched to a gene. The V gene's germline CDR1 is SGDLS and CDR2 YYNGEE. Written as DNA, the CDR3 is TGTGCCAGCAGCCCCCTCCTTAGCGGGAGATATTACAATGAGCAGTTCTTC. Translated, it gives CASSPLLSGRYYNEQFF.